The rows below give T cell receptor beta chains drawn from one sample of a study of T cells after yellow fever vaccination. One entry per CDR3 protein, called by TCRdb with MiXCR from the 5' RACE reads. Among about 52,000 distinct CDR3 sequences listed, 6% to 8.5% were seen once. Specimen: CD8+ T cells not binding an NS4B(214-222) dextramer, sorted from PBMCs, collected about 49 days after the first yellow fever vaccination. These receptors came from a man between 18 and 29 years old who received the YFV17D yellow fever vaccine. Both conserved end residues are part of each CDR3. The D gene is left open where the match is weak. Some rows have no size entry. The others give once, few or many, or a class for an expanded clone.

D gene	J gene	clone size	V gene	CDR3 protein	CDR3 DNA
.	TRBJ1-1	few	TRBV11-2	CASSLAGNLNTEAFF	TGTGCCAGCAGCCTAGCCGGAAACCTGAACACTGAAGCTTTCTTT
.	TRBJ1-1	.	TRBV5-1	CASRIRTGNTEAFF	TGCGCCAGCAGAATCCGAACAGGGAACACTGAAGCTTTCTTT
TRBD1	TRBJ2-1	many	TRBV7-8	CASSLRRGRGDEQFF	TGTGCCAGCAGCCTACGCAGGGGGCGGGGTGATGAGCAGTTCTTC
.	TRBJ1-1	.	TRBV27	CASSLSGTPWLNTEAFF	TGTGCCAGCAGTTTATCGGGAACGCCCTGGCTGAACACTGAAGCTTTCTTT
.	TRBJ2-3	many	TRBV7-2	CASSKGDGLLTDTQYF	TGTGCCAGCAGCAAGGGGGACGGGTTACTCACAGATACGCAGTATTTT
.	TRBJ2-3	few	TRBV12-3/TRBV12-4	CASSTTSTDTQYF	TGTGCCAGCAGTACGACTAGCACAGATACGCAGTATTTT
.	TRBJ1-5	.	TRBV20-1	CSARGNRESQPQHF	TGCAGTGCTCGTGGCAACAGGGAGAGTCAGCCCCAGCATTTT
.	TRBJ1-5	few	TRBV4-1	CASSQEGRLNQPQHF	TGCGCCAGCAGCCAGGAGGGACGGTTAAATCAGCCCCAGCATTTT
.	TRBJ2-3	many	TRBV5-1	CASSLSASPDTQYF	TGCGCCAGCAGCTTGTCGGCATCCCCAGATACGCAGTATTTT
.	TRBJ2-2	few	TRBV5-1	CASSLERTDSYVTNTGELFF	TGCGCCAGCAGCTTGGAGAGGACAGATAGCTATGTTACGAACACCGGGGAGCTGTTTTTT
.	TRBJ1-2	.	TRBV6-5	CASSYSQSANYGYTF	TGTGCCAGCAGTTACTCGCAGTCAGCTAACTATGGCTACACCTTC
TRBD1	TRBJ2-5	many	TRBV11-2	CASSYPQGAPQETQYF	TGTGCCAGCAGCTACCCCCAGGGGGCGCCCCAAGAGACCCAGTACTTC
.	TRBJ1-2	many	TRBV5-1	CASSLEGNYGYTF	TGCGCCAGCAGCTTGGAGGGGAACTATGGCTACACCTTC
.	TRBJ1-2	many	TRBV5-1	CASRTDANYGYTF	TGCGCCAGCAGAACGGACGCTAACTATGGCTACACCTTC
TRBD1	TRBJ2-2	many	TRBV13	CASSSGTGIGELFF	TGTGCCAGCAGCTCCGGGACAGGGATCGGGGAGCTGTTTTTT
.	TRBJ2-1	many	TRBV6-6	CASSLGTHNEQFF	TGTGCCAGCAGCCTGGGCACACACAATGAGCAGTTCTTC
TRBD2	TRBJ2-1	many	TRBV15	CATSGGRTSGIYNEQFF	TGTGCCACCAGCGGAGGACGGACTAGCGGGATATACAATGAGCAGTTCTTC
TRBD1	TRBJ2-2	many	TRBV10-3	CAIGGQGGPVANTGELFF	TGTGCCATCGGGGGACAGGGGGGTCCCGTAGCGAACACCGGGGAGCTGTTTTTT
.	TRBJ2-6	many	TRBV5-1	CASSLTGSGANVLTF	TGCGCCAGCAGCTTGACAGGGTCTGGGGCCAACGTCCTGACTTTC
.	TRBJ1-1	.	TRBV5-1	CASSLNWGPGTEAFF	TGCGCCAGCAGCTTGAATTGGGGACCGGGGACTGAAGCTTTCTTT
TRBD1	TRBJ2-1	few	TRBV6-2/TRBV6-3	CASSSPRTGTYNEQFF	TGTGCCAGCAGTTCCCCAAGGACAGGGACCTACAATGAGCAGTTCTTC
.	TRBJ1-1	many	TRBV24-1	CATSTRVTEAFF	TGTGCCACCAGTACCAGGGTGACTGAAGCTTTCTTT
.	TRBJ2-2	.	TRBV2	CASSLTEANTGELFF	TGTGCCAGCAGTCTGACAGAAGCGAACACCGGGGAGCTGTTTTTT
.	TRBJ2-1	many	TRBV6-1	CASALTGGHNEQFF	TGTGCCAGCGCCCTCACTGGAGGTCACAATGAGCAGTTCTTC
.	TRBJ2-1	.	TRBV4-1	CASSQPDYYNEQFF	TGCGCCAGCAGCCAACCGGACTACTACAATGAGCAGTTCTTC
.	TRBJ2-1	many	TRBV6-5	CASSYAVGREQFF	TGTGCCAGCAGTTACGCGGTGGGCCGTGAGCAGTTCTTC
.	TRBJ2-7	few	TRBV13	CASSLTGAFRYEQYF	TGTGCCAGCAGCTTAACCGGGGCCTTTCGGTACGAGCAGTACTTC
.	TRBJ1-4	few	TRBV4-1	CASSQETGSEKLFF	TGCGCCAGCAGCCAAGAAACCGGCAGTGAAAAACTGTTTTTT
.	TRBJ2-5	many	TRBV29-1	CSAEGILGWAQYF	TGCAGCGCGGAAGGGATACTCGGGTGGGCCCAGTACTTC
TRBD1	TRBJ2-6	few	TRBV6-2/TRBV6-3	CATTPTGMFNSGANVLTF	TGTGCCACCACGCCGACAGGGATGTTCAACTCTGGGGCCAACGTCCTGACTTTC
TRBD1	TRBJ2-3	many	TRBV7-3	CASSSGQGTDTQYF	TGTGCCAGCAGCTCAGGACAGGGTACAGATACGCAGTATTTT
.	TRBJ2-7	.	TRBV13	CASSLRVSHEQYF	TGTGCCAGCAGCTTAAGGGTATCCCACGAGCAGTACTTC
.	TRBJ2-1	many	TRBV12-3/TRBV12-4	CATIDGSYNEQFF	TGTGCCACCATTGACGGGAGTTACAATGAGCAGTTCTTC
.	TRBJ2-1	few	TRBV7-9	CASSLVGGRSYNEQFF	TGTGCCAGCAGCTTAGTAGGGGGGCGCTCCTACAATGAGCAGTTCTTC
TRBD1	TRBJ2-2	many	TRBV4-1	CASSDRGYTGELFF	TGCGCCAGCTCGGACAGGGGGTATACCGGGGAGCTGTTTTTT
.	TRBJ2-5	many	TRBV12-3/TRBV12-4	CASSSDEGETQYF	TGTGCCAGCAGTTCGGACGAGGGGGAGACCCAGTACTTC
TRBD1	TRBJ2-7	many	TRBV5-5	CASSRDRVYEQYF	TGTGCCAGCAGCAGGGACAGGGTCTACGAGCAGTACTTC
.	TRBJ2-3	.	TRBV7-2	CASSPSGTQYF	TGTGCCAGCAGCCCCTCGGGTACGCAGTATTTT
.	TRBJ1-1	few	TRBV6-1	CASSAGGGGTEAFF	TGTGCCAGCAGTGCCGGGGGTGGGGGAACTGAAGCTTTCTTT
.	TRBJ2-1	many	TRBV29-1	CSVGFMGNEQFF	TGCAGCGTTGGTTTTATGGGCAATGAGCAGTTCTTC
.	TRBJ1-1	many	TRBV7-8	CASSLSASLEAFF	TGTGCCAGCAGCTTATCTGCGTCGCTTGAAGCTTTCTTT
.	TRBJ2-3	.	TRBV6-2/TRBV6-3	CASSYRSNPPFTDTQYF	TGTGCCAGCAGTTACCGGAGCAACCCTCCTTTCACAGATACGCAGTATTTT
TRBD2	TRBJ2-1	many	TRBV6-4	CASSDSTSGGAEQFF	TGTGCCAGCAGTGACTCGACTAGCGGGGGGGCTGAGCAGTTCTTC
TRBD2	TRBJ2-7	few	TRBV7-2	CASSLGASGSSYEQYF	TGTGCCAGCAGCTTAGGGGCTAGCGGGAGCTCCTACGAGCAGTACTTC
TRBD2	TRBJ2-5	many	TRBV7-8	CASSFPGTSEQETQYF	TGTGCCAGCAGCTTTCCCGGGACTAGCGAACAAGAGACCCAGTACTTC
.	TRBJ1-1	.	TRBV5-6	CASSLREYTEAFF	TGTGCCAGCAGCTTGAGGGAATACACTGAAGCTTTCTTT
.	TRBJ2-1	.	TRBV7-9	CASSLAQSLNNEQFF	TGTGCCAGCAGCTTAGCGCAAAGCCTCAACAATGAGCAGTTCTTC
TRBD1	TRBJ2-5	many	TRBV5-1	CASSVDRDSNQETQYF	TGCGCCAGCAGCGTAGACCGGGACAGTAACCAAGAGACCCAGTACTTC